One sample yielded the 7 T cell receptor beta chains listed below, sequenced in a study of OX40 agonist ivuxolimab in advanced cancers. The library relied on the immunoSEQ multiplex PCR assay. TCRdb limited this immuneACCESS table to in-frame rearrangements with V and J called. A share of clones is missing; checked studies link under half to unresolved V genes, and the rest is unexplained. The table for this sample lists roughly 71,000 clones; 85% of them were counted only once. The ten largest clones take up roughly 0.89% of the sample. The material sequenced was CD4+ or CD8+ T cells sorted from blood, taken in a trial of the OX40 agonist ivuxolimab. Receptor source: an adult with an advanced solid tumor such as melanoma, head and neck, liver or kidney cancer.

This clone occurred once. The chain joins TRBV19 to TRBJ1-2; unclear D gene. This CDR3 spans 14 amino acids. Germline CDR1 LNHDA, CDR2 SQIVND (reference sequence). Trimming took off 1 base at V and 4 bases at J, with 10 bases between the two ends. Written as DNA, the CDR3 is TGTGCCAGTAGTATAGCGGAACAACTCTATGGCTACACCTTC. This gives the protein CASSIAEQLYGYTF.

CDR3 loop: CASSLSSGGAINEQFF. The CDR3 DNA reads TGTGCCAGCAGCTTATCTAGCGGGGGGGCGATCAATGAGCAGTTCTTC. The chain couples TRBV7-8 to TRBJ2-1, with 12 bases matching TRBD2. Germline V gene sequence: CDR1 SGHVS, CDR2 FQNEAQ. This CDR3 is built from 16 residues. The V gene end was trimmed by 2 bases and the J gene end by 6 bases; junction bases not matched to a gene: 5.

Only a few counts were recorded for this clone. The chain is built from TRBV18 and TRBJ1-1; the D gene is possibly TRBD1 (5 bases). V was cut by 3 bases and J by 1 base, with 12 bases left in between. The CDR3 loop spans 15 amino acids. Germline V gene lookup returns CDR1 KGHSH and CDR2 LQKENI. CDR3 nucleotides: TGTGCCAGCTCACCCCGGCGCGGACAGAACACTGAAGCTTTCTTT. This codes for CASSPRRGQNTEAFF. Based on the CDR3 plus reference TRBV18 and TRBJ1-1, the full variable domain is NAGVMQNPRHLVRRRGQEARLRCSPMKGHSHVYWYRQLPEEGLKFMVYLQKENIIDESGMPKERFSAEFPKEGPSILRIQQVVRGDSAAYFCASSPRRGQNTEAFFGQGTRLTVV.

The chain couples TRBV29-1 to TRBJ1-1; D possibly corresponds to TRBD1 (5 bases). Germline values: CDR1 SQVTM, CDR2 ANQGSEA. The CDR3 is 13 amino acids. Trimming cost V 1 base and J 5 bases, with 11 bases left between them. The CDR3 nucleotides are TGCAGCGTTGAAGGAAGGGGTGGGACTGAAGCTTTCTTT. The encoded protein is CSVEGRGGTEAFF.

The chain joins TRBV7-2 to TRBJ1-5; D is perhaps TRBD1 (6 bases). Trimming pared 1 base from V and 5 bases from J, leaving 9 bases between. Germline values: CDR1 SGHTA, CDR2 FQGNSA. This CDR3 has 14 residues. DNA for the CDR3: TGTGCCAGCAGCTTAGTACAGGGCGATCAGCCCCAGCATTTT. This translates into CASSLVQGDQPQHF.

The genes are TRBV18 and TRBJ1-2, with unresolved D. The V gene lost 3 bases and the J gene lost 3 bases, with 11 bases spanning the gap. The CDR3 runs to 14 residues. Germline values: CDR1 KGHSH, CDR2 LQKENI. CDR3: CASSPSENYYGYTF. In DNA, the CDR3 is TGTGCCAGCTCACCGTCCGAGAACTACTATGGCTACACCTTC.

V and J are TRBV7-3 and TRBJ2-1; no clear D gene. The V gene lost 5 bases and the J gene lost 6 bases, with 17 bases spanning the gap. CDR3 length: 15 residues. CDR1 SGHTA and CDR2 FQGTGA come from the germline V gene. In DNA form, the CDR3 reads TGTGCCAGCAGCCAAAACGGTAGGATGGGCAATGAGCAGTTCTTC. Its protein is CASSQNGRMGNEQFF. Using reference TRBV7-3 and TRBJ2-1 for the parts outside the CDR3, the full variable domain is GAGVSQTPSNKVTEKGKYVELRCDPISGHTALYWYRQSLGQGPEFLIYFQGTGAADDSGLPNDRFFAVRPEGSVSTLKIQRTERGDSAVYLCASSQNGRMGNEQFFGPGTRLTVL.